This T cell receptor (beta chain) comes out of a study of blood T cell repertoires in COVID-19. Study in general: Researchers got acute and convalescent COVID-19 samples from the United States, Italy and Spain. Sources were T cells, B-cell-depleted T cells, or PBMCs; the material itself was cDNA or gDNA.

In the original analysis: Amplified reference gene primers provided the basis for estimating nucleated cell counts. Profiling relied on immunoSEQ multiplex PCR, and the TCRdb table lists in-frame clones only, not all of them. D and trimming come from the DNA, and the V and J calls and clone size come from that table. This table has hundreds of thousands of clones, around nine tenths appearing once. This CDR3 is built from 16 residues. CDR1 KGHSH and CDR2 LQKENI come from the germline V gene. Trimming at V came to 0 bases and at J to 7 bases, leaving 5 bases not matched to a gene. V usage is TRBV18 and J usage is TRBJ2-1; 11 bases are shared with TRBD2. The sequencing input was peripheral blood. The origin of this receptor is an elderly man with acute or convalescent COVID-19. The CDR3 loop reads CASSPPNLAGGNEQFF. In nucleotides, the CDR3 is TGTGCCAGCTCACCACCGAACCTAGCGGGAGGAAATGAGCAGTTCTTC.